The 21 T cell receptor beta chains given below trace back to one sample, sequenced in a study of blood T cell repertoires in COVID-19. Generated by immunoSEQ multiplex PCR, the TCRdb table keeps only in-frame clones and is missing some. This sample has approximately 250,000 clones, with about 88% found just once. The sequenced sample consisted of peripheral blood. All receptors derive from a man aged 35-49 years with acute or convalescent COVID-19.

This chain connects TRBV5-1 to TRBJ2-5; 8 positions agree with TRBD1. The CDR3 covers 16 residues. With 3 bases clipped from V and 1 base from J, the junction kept 8 bases outside the gene matches. Germline assignment: CDR1 SGHRS and CDR2 YFSETQ. The CDR3 nucleotides are TGCGCCAGCAGCTACAGCCAGGGGGCCCGCCAAGAGACCCAGTACTTC. Translation gives CASSYSQGARQETQYF. Based on the CDR3 plus reference TRBV5-1 and TRBJ2-5, the full variable domain is KAGVTQTPRYLIKTRGQQVTLSCSPISGHRSVSWYQQTPGQGLQFLFEYFSETQRNKGNFPGRFSGRQFSNSRSEMNVSTLELGDSALYLCASSYSQGARQETQYFGPGTRLLVL.

This clone has a handful of counts. The chain carries TRBV3-1 (or the pseudogene TRBV3-2) and TRBJ1-1, with no clear D. CDR3 length: 12 amino acids. Per germline, CDR1 LGHDT and CDR2 YNNKEL (reference sequence). V was shortened by 4 bases and J by 7 bases, with 10 bases between the two germline ends. The DNA for the CDR3 is TGTGCCAGCAGCCCCTACGCGAATGAAGCTTTCTTT. It translates to CASSPYANEAFF.

The chain carries TRBV30 and TRBJ1-2, with 9 bases identical to TRBD1. The trim removed 0 bases at V and 4 bases at J, leaving 3 bases unmatched. CDR1 and CDR2 from the germline V gene are GTSNPN and SVGIG (reference sequence). The CDR3 totals 14 residues. The CDR3 nucleotides read TGTGCCTGGAGTGTGGGACAGGGTGGCTATGGCTACACCTTC. Its protein product is CAWSVGQGGYGYTF.

This clone appeared once. The V call is TRBV11-2, the J call TRBJ2-6; possible D gene TRBD1, 5 bases. Trimming stripped 4 bases from V and 0 bases from J, with 10 bases between. The CDR3 contains 16 residues. Germline CDR1 is SGHAT and CDR2 is FQNNGV. In nucleotides, the CDR3 is TGTGCCAGCAGCTCAGGGCAGCTCTCTGGGGCCAACGTCCTGACTTTC. This encodes CASSSGQLSGANVLTF.

This rearrangement joins TRBV29-1 to TRBJ1-1; D unresolved. CDR3 size: 12 residues. The germline V and J ends were trimmed by 7 bases and 1 base, with 10 bases remaining between them. Per germline, CDR1 SQVTM and CDR2 ANQGSEA. The CDR3 loop is CSATRGNTEAFF. In DNA, the CDR3 is TGCAGCGCTACCCGGGGGAACACTGAAGCTTTCTTT.

This clone occurred once. The V gene is TRBV11-1, the J gene TRBJ2-1; tentatively, D is TRBD2 (6 bases). The CDR3 covers 14 residues. Trimming shortened V by 1 base and J by 7 bases, and 11 bases separated the two germline ends. From germline, CDR1 is SGHAT and CDR2 FQDESV (reference sequence). As DNA, the CDR3 is TGTGCCAGCAGCTTAGGGCGCGGAGGGAATGAGCAGTTCTTC. Amino acids: CASSLGRGGNEQFF. Variable domain in full (rest from reference TRBV11-1 and TRBJ2-1): EAEVAQSPRYKITEKSQAVAFWCDPISGHATLYWYRQILGQGPELLVQFQDESVVDDSQLPKDRFSAERLKGVDSTLKIQPAELGDSAMYLCASSLGRGGNEQFFGPGTRLTVL.

The chain combines TRBV11-3 with TRBJ2-2, with no clear D. V dropped 5 bases and J dropped 2 bases, with 15 bases sitting between them. The CDR3 is 16 amino acids. Per the germline V gene, CDR1 is SGHNT and CDR2 is YENEEA. The CDR3, as DNA: TGTGCCAGCAGCCGCCGATCTACGCAAAACACCGGGGAGCTGTTTTTT. It yields the protein CASSRRSTQNTGELFF.

This rearrangement joins TRBV6-6 to TRBJ1-3; 7 bases fit TRBD1. V dropped 6 bases and J dropped 4; count of bases not matched to a gene: 9. Germline values: CDR1 MNHNY, CDR2 SVGAGI (reference sequence). The CDR3 loop spans 15 amino acids. The CDR3 reads CASSLNQGGGNTIYF. The CDR3 bases are TGTGCCAGCAGCCTAAATCAGGGGGGAGGAAACACCATATATTTT.

The chain is built from TRBV5-4 and TRBJ2-7; 7 bases fit TRBD1. The V gene end was trimmed by 3 bases and the J gene end by 7 bases; junction bases not matched to a gene: 13. The germline CDR1 and CDR2 sequences are SGHNT and YYREEE (reference sequence). This CDR3 spans 15 amino acids. CDR3 coding DNA: TGTGCCAGCAGCTCCTCTATAGGGGGCCTGTATGAGCAGTACTTC. It encodes CASSSSIGGLYEQYF.

The chain employs TRBV2 and TRBJ2-5; TRBD2 might be the D (7 bases). Germline V gene data show CDR1 as SNHLY and CDR2 as FYNNEI. The CDR3 contains 14 residues. V was clipped by 6 bases and J by 5 bases, with 16 bases between them. The DNA of the CDR3 is TGTGCCAGCAGCCCCATGGGGGGGCGGGAGACCCAGTACTTC. This codes for CASSPMGGRETQYF.

V and J are TRBV9 and TRBJ1-1, with D unresolved. This CDR3 comprises 14 residues. Trimming left V 4 bases short and J 0 bases short, with 10 bases between. CDR1 is SGDLS and CDR2 is YYNGEE in the germline V gene. The chain's CDR3 is CASSLEALNTEAFF. The CDR3 bases are TGTGCCAGCAGCCTGGAGGCCCTGAACACTGAAGCTTTCTTT. Based on the CDR3 plus reference TRBV9 and TRBJ1-1, the full variable domain is DSGVTQTPKHLITATGQRVTLRCSPRSGDLSVYWYQQSLDQGLQFLIQYYNGEERAKGNILERFSAQQFPDLHSELNLSSLELGDSALYFCASSLEALNTEAFFGQGTRLTVV.

This chain links TRBV18 with TRBJ2-7, with TRBD2 matching over 8 bases. The CDR3 loop spans 14 amino acids. J gave up 3 bases and V 5 bases, and 6 bases lay outside the gene matches. The germline V gene encodes CDR1 KGHSH and CDR2 LQKENI. The CDR3 DNA reads TGTGCCAGCTCATCCCTACGGGGGGGCTACGAGCAGTACTTC. Translating gives CASSSLRGGYEQYF.

This sequence joins TRBV6-1 and TRBJ1-1; tentatively, D is TRBD1 (5 bases). The CDR3 runs 16 residues. Deletions cut 4 bases from V and 3 bases from J, with 18 bases between. Germline CDR1 MNHNS, CDR2 SASEGT. This CDR3 reads CASSVQAGTRYTEAFF. In DNA form, the CDR3 reads TGTGCCAGCAGTGTTCAAGCCGGGACTCGTTACACTGAAGCTTTCTTT.

Worth noting for this clone: Other DNA sequences in this sample translate to the same CDR3. This chain connects TRBV6-5 to TRBJ1-1; a weak D match, TRBD1 (6 bases). Trimming shortened V by 5 bases and J by 3 bases, and 7 bases separated the two germline ends. The CDR3 covers 12 residues. Germline V gives CDR1 MNHEY, CDR2 SVGAGI. The CDR3 DNA sequence: TGTGCCAGCAGTAGGACAGACACTGAAGCTTTCTTT. Its protein product is CASSRTDTEAFF.

The rearrangement links TRBV28 to TRBJ1-2; D not certain. The CDR3 loop spans 12 amino acids. Trimming shortened V by 3 bases and J by 5 bases, and 7 bases separated the two germline ends. Germline lookup yields CDR1 MDHEN and CDR2 SYDVKM. CDR3 DNA: TGTGCCAGCAGTTTCGGTCAATATGGCTACACCTTC. Translated, it gives CASSFGQYGYTF.

The chain is built from TRBV9 and TRBJ1-5; D possibly corresponds to TRBD1 (5 bases). V lost 4 bases to trimming and J lost 2 bases, with 10 bases between them. CDR1 is SGDLS, CDR2 YYNGEE, per germline. The CDR3 consists of 14 residues. Here the CDR3 DNA reads TGTGCCAGCAGCACGACGGGGGGCAATCAGCCCCAGCATTTT. Translating it yields CASSTTGGNQPQHF.

Turning to this clone: Other DNA variants within this sample encode the same CDR3. The V and J genes are TRBV11-3 and TRBJ1-1, with D possibly TRBD1 on 5 matching bases. The CDR3 extends over 13 amino acids. The germline V and J ends were trimmed by 5 bases and 3 bases, with 10 bases remaining between them. Per germline, CDR1 SGHNT and CDR2 YENEEA. The CDR3 region has the DNA TGTGCCAGCAGCCTCCAAGGGGACACTGAAGCTTTCTTT. Its translation is CASSLQGDTEAFF.

A remark on this clone: The sample carries other DNA sequences with the same CDR3. The chain links TRBV12-3 or TRBV12-4 to TRBJ1-2; D is unresolved. V was shortened by 6 bases and J by 0 bases, with 8 bases between the two germline ends. CDR3 length: 13 residues. The CDR3 nucleotides read TGTGCCAGCAGCTCACTCGCTAACTATGGCTACACCTTC. It encodes CASSSLANYGYTF.

The chain's CDR3 is CASSFPTSGGNTQYF. The CDR3 region has the DNA TGTGCCAGCAGCTTCCCGACTAGCGGGGGAAATACGCAGTATTTT. This chain links TRBV5-4 with TRBJ2-3, with TRBD2 identical over 12 bases. Germline CDR1 is SGHNT and CDR2 is YYREEE (reference sequence). The CDR3 sequence is 15 residues long. With V trimmed by 2 bases and J by 7 bases, 5 bases remained unmatched.

V and J are TRBV5-1 and TRBJ2-3, with 11 bases lining up with TRBD2. The length of the CDR3 is 15 residues. From germline, CDR1 is SGHRS and CDR2 YFSETQ. The ends lost 4 bases at V and 3 bases at J; junction bases unmatched: 4. The CDR3 DNA is TGCGCCAGCAGCCTAGCGGGGGGCGGGACAGATACGCAGTATTTT. Amino acid sequence: CASSLAGGGTDTQYF.

This chain connects TRBV6-5 to TRBJ1-1; TRBD1 aligns across 7 bases. The ends lost 7 bases at V and 6 bases at J; junction bases unmatched: 8. The CDR3 extends over 13 amino acids. In germline, CDR1 is MNHEY, CDR2 SVGAGI. In nucleotides, the CDR3 is TGTGCCAGCAATAGAGGGCAGGGGGCTGAAGCTTTCTTT. Amino acids: CASNRGQGAEAFF.